This entry lists 10 T cell receptor beta chains sequenced from one sample in a study of blood T cell repertoires in COVID-19. Clones were read by immunoSEQ multiplex PCR, and TCRdb kept only the in-frame ones, dropping some. The data contain about 210,000 clones, 81% of them singletons. The sequencing sample was made of PBMCs or T cells enriched from blood (not recorded which). The receptors were sampled from a woman between 50 and 59 years old with acute COVID-19.

The chain recombines TRBV5-1 with TRBJ2-2; D not resolved. Per germline, CDR1 SGHRS and CDR2 YFSETQ. CDR3 length: 15 residues. The V and J ends lost 0 bases and 1 base respectively, with 7 bases between them. The chain's CDR3 is CASSLATVNTGELFF. The CDR3 nucleotides are TGCGCCAGCAGCTTGGCCACGGTGAACACCGGGGAGCTGTTTTTT.

The chain employs TRBV19 and TRBJ2-7; a weak D match, TRBD1 (6 bases). This CDR3 has 14 amino acids. The V end lost 3 bases, the J end lost 2 bases, and 11 bases lay between the germline ends. Per the germline V gene, CDR1 is LNHDA and CDR2 is SQIVND (reference sequence). The CDR3 DNA follows: TGTGCCAGTAGTATTTCCGACAGGACCTACGAGCAGTACTTC. Residues: CASSISDRTYEQYF.

This rearrangement joins TRBV27 to TRBJ2-3, with 11 bases that match TRBD2. Germline assignment: CDR1 MNHEY and CDR2 SMNVEV (reference sequence). This CDR3 region has 20 residues. The trim removed 5 bases at V and 0 bases at J, leaving 16 bases unmatched. The CDR3, as DNA: TGTGCCAGCAGTCCTCGGCCGGGGCTGGGACTAGCGGCCAGCACAGATACGCAGTATTTT. The encoded protein is CASSPRPGLGLAASTDTQYF.

This sequence joins TRBV28 and TRBJ2-7; D unresolved. V was shortened by 6 bases and J by 1 base, with 16 bases between the two germline ends. The CDR3 is 15 amino acids. Germline V gene lookup returns CDR1 MDHEN and CDR2 SYDVKM. CDR3 DNA: TGTGCCAGCAGCCCCACCGGTCTACAGTCCTACGAGCAGTACTTC. Residues: CASSPTGLQSYEQYF.

The V gene is TRBV19, the J gene TRBJ1-6; 8 bases map to TRBD1. CDR3 length: 17 amino acids. Trimming removed 5 bases from V and 3 bases from J; junction bases left unmatched: 9. Germline values: CDR1 LNHDA, CDR2 SQIVND (reference sequence). The CDR3 here is CASSSVSGTGYNSPLHF. CDR3 nucleotide sequence: TGTGCCAGTAGTTCTGTATCGGGGACAGGCTATAATTCACCCCTCCACTTT.

This clone was recorded only once. The chain uses TRBV6-5 and TRBJ2-1, with 9 bases fitting TRBD1. Trimming removed 7 bases from V and 1 base from J; junction bases left unmatched: 5. Germline V gene lookup returns CDR1 MNHEY and CDR2 SVGAGI. CDR3 length equals 15 residues. The CDR3 DNA follows: TGTGCCAGCATTCCAGACAGGGGGTCCTACAATGAGCAGTTCTTC. This sequence encodes CASIPDRGSYNEQFF.

V is TRBV7-2 and J is TRBJ1-1; perhaps TRBD1 as D (5 bases). CDR3 size: 17 residues. Germline CDR1 SGHTA, CDR2 FQGNSA. The V gene lost 5 bases and the J gene lost 0 bases, with 19 bases spanning the gap. CDR3 region: CASSPRWGDSMNTEAFF. The CDR3 DNA reads TGTGCCAGCAGCCCCCGGTGGGGGGACTCGATGAACACTGAAGCTTTCTTT.

This chain uses TRBV14 with TRBJ1-4, with TRBD1 matching over 8 bases. CDR3 length: 14 amino acids. The V gene's germline CDR1 is SGHDN and CDR2 FVKESK. The junction had 3 bases not matched to a gene; V was cut back by 3 bases and J by 6 bases. The CDR3 sequence is CASSHQGADEKLFF. The CDR3 DNA sequence: TGTGCCAGCAGCCACCAGGGGGCTGATGAAAAACTGTTTTTT.

This chain joins TRBV18 and TRBJ2-7; TRBD2 agrees at 7 bases. There are 16 residues in the CDR3. The V and J ends lost 4 bases and 1 base, in that order; junction bases with no gene match: 10. Germline values: CDR1 KGHSH, CDR2 LQKENI. CDR3 DNA sequence: TGTGCCAGCTCACGATCGGTCGCCGGGGGGTCCTACGAGCAGTACTTC. This encodes CASSRSVAGGSYEQYF.

This chain links TRBV18 with TRBJ2-5; D gene ambiguous. The germline V gene has CDR1 KGHSH and CDR2 LQKENI. The ends were cut back, 3 bases at V and 5 bases at J, with 7 bases in the middle. The CDR3 is made up of 12 amino acids. In DNA form, the CDR3 reads TGTGCCAGCTCACCTGAACGGGAGACCCAGTACTTC. Translation: CASSPERETQYF.